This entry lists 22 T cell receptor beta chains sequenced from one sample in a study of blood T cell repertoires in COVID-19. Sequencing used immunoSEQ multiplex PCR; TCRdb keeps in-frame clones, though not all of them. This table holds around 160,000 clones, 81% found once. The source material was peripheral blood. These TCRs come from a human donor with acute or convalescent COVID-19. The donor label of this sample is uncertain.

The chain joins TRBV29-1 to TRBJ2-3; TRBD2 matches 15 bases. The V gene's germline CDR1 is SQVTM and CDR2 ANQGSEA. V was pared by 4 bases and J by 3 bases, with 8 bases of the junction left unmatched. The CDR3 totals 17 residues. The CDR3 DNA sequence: TGCAGCGTTGGGGCCCCCGGGACTAGCGGGGGGACAGATACGCAGTATTTT. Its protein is CSVGAPGTSGGTDTQYF.

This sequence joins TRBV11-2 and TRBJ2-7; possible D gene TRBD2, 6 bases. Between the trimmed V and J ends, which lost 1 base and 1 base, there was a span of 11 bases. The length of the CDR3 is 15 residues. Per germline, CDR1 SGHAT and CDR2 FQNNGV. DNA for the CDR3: TGTGCCAGCAGCTTAGGGTGGGGGAGGTCCTACGAGCAGTACTTC. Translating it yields CASSLGWGRSYEQYF.

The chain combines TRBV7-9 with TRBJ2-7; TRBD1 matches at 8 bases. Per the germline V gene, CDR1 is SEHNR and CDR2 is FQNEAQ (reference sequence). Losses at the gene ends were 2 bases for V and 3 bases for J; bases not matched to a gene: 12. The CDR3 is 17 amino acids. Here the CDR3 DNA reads TGTGCCAGCAGCTTACTCTTCGGGCAGGGGGCCGACTACGAGCAGTACTTC. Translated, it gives CASSLLFGQGADYEQYF.

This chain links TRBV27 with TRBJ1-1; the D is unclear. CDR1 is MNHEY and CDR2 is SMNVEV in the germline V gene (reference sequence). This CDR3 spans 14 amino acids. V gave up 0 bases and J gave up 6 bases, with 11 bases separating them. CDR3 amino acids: CASSLSSGFAEAFF. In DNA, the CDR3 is TGTGCCAGCAGTTTATCGAGCGGGTTTGCTGAAGCTTTCTTT.

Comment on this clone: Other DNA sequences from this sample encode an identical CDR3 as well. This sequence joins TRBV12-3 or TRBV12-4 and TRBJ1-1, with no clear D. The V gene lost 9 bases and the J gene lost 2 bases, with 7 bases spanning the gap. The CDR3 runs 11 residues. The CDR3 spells CASRHNTEAFF. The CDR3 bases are TGTGCCAGTAGACATAACACTGAAGCTTTCTTT.

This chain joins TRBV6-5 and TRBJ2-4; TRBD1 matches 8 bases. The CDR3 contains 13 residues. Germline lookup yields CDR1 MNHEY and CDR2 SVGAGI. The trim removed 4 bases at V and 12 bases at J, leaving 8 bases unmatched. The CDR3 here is CASSFNRDRNQYF. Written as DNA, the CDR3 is TGTGCCAGCAGTTTCAACCGGGACAGGAATCAGTACTTC.

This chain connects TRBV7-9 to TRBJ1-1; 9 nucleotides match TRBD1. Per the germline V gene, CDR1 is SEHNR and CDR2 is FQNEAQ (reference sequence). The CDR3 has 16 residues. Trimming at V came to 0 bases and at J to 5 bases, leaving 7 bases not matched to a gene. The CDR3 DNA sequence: TGTGCCAGCAGCTTAGCGATTATTGGACAGGGGACTGAAGCTTTCTTT. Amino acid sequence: CASSLAIIGQGTEAFF.

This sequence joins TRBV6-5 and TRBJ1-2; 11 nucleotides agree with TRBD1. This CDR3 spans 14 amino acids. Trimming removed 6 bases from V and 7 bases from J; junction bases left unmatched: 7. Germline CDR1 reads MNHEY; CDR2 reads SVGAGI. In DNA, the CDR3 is TGTGCCAGCAGCCCCTCCGGGACAGGGGGTGGCTACACCTTC. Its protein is CASSPSGTGGGYTF.

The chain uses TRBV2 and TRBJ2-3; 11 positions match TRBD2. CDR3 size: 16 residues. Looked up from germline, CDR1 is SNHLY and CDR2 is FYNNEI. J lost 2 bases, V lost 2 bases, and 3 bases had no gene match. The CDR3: CASSELLAGDTDTQYF. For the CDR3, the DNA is TGTGCCAGCAGTGAACTACTAGCGGGGGACACAGATACGCAGTATTTT.

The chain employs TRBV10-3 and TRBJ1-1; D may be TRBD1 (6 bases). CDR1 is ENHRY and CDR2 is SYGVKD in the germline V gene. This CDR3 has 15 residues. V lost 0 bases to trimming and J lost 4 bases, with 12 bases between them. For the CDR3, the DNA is TGTGCCATCAGTGAGTCGGGGGGGCTGGGCACTGAAGCTTTCTTT. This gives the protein CAISESGGLGTEAFF.

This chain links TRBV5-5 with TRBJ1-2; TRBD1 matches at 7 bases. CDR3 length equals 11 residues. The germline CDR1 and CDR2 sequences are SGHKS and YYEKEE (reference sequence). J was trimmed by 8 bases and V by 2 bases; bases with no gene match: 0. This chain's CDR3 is CASSLGGGYTF. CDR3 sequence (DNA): TGTGCCAGCAGCTTAGGGGGCGGCTACACCTTC.

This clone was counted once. The CDR3 DNA sequence: TGTGCCGTAAAGGGGGGGGCGCTTGGGGACTATGGCTACACCTTC. This translates into CAVKGGALGDYGYTF. This sequence joins TRBV19 and TRBJ1-2; D perhaps matches TRBD1 (6 bases). The CDR3 is made up of 15 amino acids. Germline assignment: CDR1 LNHDA and CDR2 SQIVND (reference sequence). Trimming cost V 11 bases and J 3 bases, with 22 bases left between them. Looking up the rest from reference TRBV19 and TRBJ1-2 gives the full variable domain: DGGITQSPKYLFRKEGQNVTLSCEQNLNHDAMYWYRQDPGQGLRLIYYSQIVNDFQKGDIAEGYSVSREKKESFPLTVTSAQKNPTAFYLCAVKGGALGDYGYTFGSGTRLTVV.

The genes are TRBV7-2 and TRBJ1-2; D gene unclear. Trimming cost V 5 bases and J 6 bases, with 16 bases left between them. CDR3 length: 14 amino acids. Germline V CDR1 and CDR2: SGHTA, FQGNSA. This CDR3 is CASSAFQLVDGYTF. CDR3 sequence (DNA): TGTGCCAGCAGCGCGTTCCAGCTAGTAGATGGCTACACCTTC.

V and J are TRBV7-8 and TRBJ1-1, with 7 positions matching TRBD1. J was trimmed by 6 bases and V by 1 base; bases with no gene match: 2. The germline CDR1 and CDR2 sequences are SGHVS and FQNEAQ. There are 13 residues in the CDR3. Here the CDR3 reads CASSLVTGAEAFF. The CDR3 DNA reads TGTGCCAGCAGCTTAGTCACAGGGGCTGAAGCTTTCTTT.

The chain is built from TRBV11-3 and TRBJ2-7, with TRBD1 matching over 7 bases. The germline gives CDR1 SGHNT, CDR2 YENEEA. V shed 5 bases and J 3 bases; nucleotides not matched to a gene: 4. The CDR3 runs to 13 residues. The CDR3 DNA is TGTGCCAGCAGCCGACAGGGCAGCTACGAGCAGTACTTC. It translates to CASSRQGSYEQYF.

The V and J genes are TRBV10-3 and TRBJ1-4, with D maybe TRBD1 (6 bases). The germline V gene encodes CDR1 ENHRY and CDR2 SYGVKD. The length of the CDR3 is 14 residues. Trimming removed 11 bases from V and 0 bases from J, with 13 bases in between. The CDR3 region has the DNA TGTGCCTCCCGGGACATCGCAACTAATGAAAAACTGTTTTTT. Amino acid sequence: CASRDIATNEKLFF.

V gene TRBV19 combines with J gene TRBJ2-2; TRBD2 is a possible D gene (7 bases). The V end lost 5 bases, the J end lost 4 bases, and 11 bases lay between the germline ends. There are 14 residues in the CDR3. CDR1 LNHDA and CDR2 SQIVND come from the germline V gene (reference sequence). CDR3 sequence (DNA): TGTGCCAGTAGTGCCGGGGGGCTCACCGGGGAGCTGTTTTTT. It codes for CASSAGGLTGELFF.

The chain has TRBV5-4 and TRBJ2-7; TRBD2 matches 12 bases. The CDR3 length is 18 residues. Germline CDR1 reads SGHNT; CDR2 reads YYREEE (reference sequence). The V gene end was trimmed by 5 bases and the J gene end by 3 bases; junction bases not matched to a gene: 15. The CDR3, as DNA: TGTGCCAGCAGTCCTGATCTTAAGACTAGCGGGGGATACTACGAGCAGTACGTC. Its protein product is CASSPDLKTSGGYYEQYV.

The CDR3, as DNA: TGTGCCAGCAGTGAGGCAGGCAGGGGTAATGAAAAACTGTTTTTT. This translates into CASSEAGRGNEKLFF. The chain uses TRBV2 and TRBJ1-4; weak D call: TRBD1 (6 bases). The CDR3 loop spans 15 amino acids. V lost 3 bases and J lost 4, with 12 bases in between. The germline V gene encodes CDR1 SNHLY and CDR2 FYNNEI.

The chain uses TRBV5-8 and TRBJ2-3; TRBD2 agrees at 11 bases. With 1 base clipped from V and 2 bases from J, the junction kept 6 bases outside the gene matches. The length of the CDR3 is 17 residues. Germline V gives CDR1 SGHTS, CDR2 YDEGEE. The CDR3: CASSLRGLAGITDTQYF. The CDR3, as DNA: TGTGCCAGCAGCTTGCGAGGACTAGCGGGCATCACAGATACGCAGTATTTT.

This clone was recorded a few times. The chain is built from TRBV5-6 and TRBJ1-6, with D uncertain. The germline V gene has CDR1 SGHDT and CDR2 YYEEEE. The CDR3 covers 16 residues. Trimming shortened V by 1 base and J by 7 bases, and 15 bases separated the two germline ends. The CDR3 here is CASSLRVSLSNSPLHF. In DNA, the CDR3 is TGTGCCAGCAGCTTGAGAGTAAGCCTGTCGAATTCACCCCTCCACTTT.

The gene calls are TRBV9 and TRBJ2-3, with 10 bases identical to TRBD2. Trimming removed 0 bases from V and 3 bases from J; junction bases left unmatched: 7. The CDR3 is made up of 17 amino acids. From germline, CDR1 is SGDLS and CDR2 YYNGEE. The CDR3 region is CASSVAASGGGTDTQYF. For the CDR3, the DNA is TGTGCCAGCAGCGTAGCGGCTAGCGGGGGCGGAACAGATACGCAGTATTTT.